The rows below give T cell receptor beta chains drawn from one sample of a study of blood T cell repertoires in COVID-19. Produced via immunoSEQ multiplex PCR; TCRdb's table is partial and in-frame only. The table includes 300,000 to 400,000 clones, about 87% detected once. The sequencing sample was made of peripheral blood. The receptors were sampled from a man aged 30 to 39 with COVID-19, enrolled during active disease. Both conserved end residues are part of each CDR3. D genes are given only for firm matches. Not every row has a clone size; where given, it reads once, few, many or a size class.

j_call: TRBJ1-1
d_call: -
v_call: TRBV7-3
clone_size: few
cdr3_nt: TGTGCCAGCAGCTTAGAGAGGAACACTGAAGCTTTCTTT
cdr3_aa: CASSLERNTEAFF

j_call: TRBJ2-7
d_call: TRBD1
v_call: TRBV11-1
clone_size: -
cdr3_nt: TGTGCCAGCAGCTTAAGGGACAGAACCTACGAGCAGTACTTC
cdr3_aa: CASSLRDRTYEQYF

j_call: TRBJ2-5
d_call: -
v_call: TRBV18
clone_size: -
cdr3_nt: TGTGCCAGCTCACCGGGAACAGGTCAAGAGACCCAGTACTTC
cdr3_aa: CASSPGTGQETQYF

j_call: TRBJ1-2
d_call: -
v_call: TRBV27
clone_size: -
cdr3_nt: TGTGCCAGCAGTGCCGGGACAACTACTAACTATGGCTACACCTTC
cdr3_aa: CASSAGTTTNYGYTF

j_call: TRBJ2-7
d_call: -
v_call: TRBV7-9
clone_size: few
cdr3_nt: TGTGCCAGCAGCGCGGTATCGGGGAGCTACGAGCAGTACTTC
cdr3_aa: CASSAVSGSYEQYF

j_call: TRBJ1-5
d_call: TRBD1
v_call: TRBV28
clone_size: -
cdr3_nt: TGTGCCAGCAGTACCACAGGGGGCTGGCAGCCCCAGCATTTT
cdr3_aa: CASSTTGGWQPQHF

j_call: TRBJ1-2
d_call: TRBD1
v_call: TRBV7-6
clone_size: -
cdr3_nt: TGTGCCAGCAGCTCGGGGGGGACAGGGAGTAACTATGGCTACACCTTC
cdr3_aa: CASSSGGTGSNYGYTF

j_call: TRBJ2-2
d_call: -
v_call: TRBV4-3
clone_size: -
cdr3_nt: TGCGCCAGCAGCCAACACAGCCGGGGGTCCGGGGAGCTGTTTTTT
cdr3_aa: CASSQHSRGSGELFF

j_call: TRBJ1-5
d_call: -
v_call: TRBV28
clone_size: -
cdr3_nt: TGTGCCAGCAGTTTACTGTTTACACCCCCCCAGCATTTT
cdr3_aa: CASSLLFTPPQHF

j_call: TRBJ1-2
d_call: TRBD1
v_call: TRBV24-1
clone_size: few
cdr3_nt: TGTGCCACCAGTCCGGGACAGGGAAACGGCTACACCTTC
cdr3_aa: CATSPGQGNGYTF

j_call: TRBJ1-5
d_call: TRBD1
v_call: TRBV19
clone_size: -
cdr3_nt: TGTGCCAGTAGTAATTATTATACCGGGACAGTGGGTCAGCCCCAGCATTTT
cdr3_aa: CASSNYYTGTVGQPQHF

j_call: TRBJ2-7
d_call: TRBD1
v_call: TRBV6-2/TRBV6-3
clone_size: -
cdr3_nt: TGTGCCAGCAGTACGAGGACAGGGCCGGAAAACTACGAGCAGTACTTC
cdr3_aa: CASSTRTGPENYEQYF

j_call: TRBJ2-1
d_call: TRBD1
v_call: TRBV11-3
clone_size: -
cdr3_nt: TGTGCCAGCAGCTCTGGACAGGGGGGATACAATGAGCAGTTCTTC
cdr3_aa: CASSSGQGGYNEQFF

j_call: TRBJ2-1
d_call: -
v_call: TRBV5-4
clone_size: once
cdr3_nt: TGTGCCAGCAGCACATACAATGAGCAGTTCTTC
cdr3_aa: CASSTYNEQFF

j_call: TRBJ2-5
d_call: TRBD1
v_call: TRBV5-1
clone_size: -
cdr3_nt: TGCGCCAGCAGCTTTGGACAGGGGGCGAATTGGGTGACCCAGTACTTC
cdr3_aa: CASSFGQGANWVTQYF

j_call: TRBJ1-2
d_call: -
v_call: TRBV4-1
clone_size: -
cdr3_nt: TGCGCCAGCAGCCAGGCCAACTATGGCTACACCTTC
cdr3_aa: CASSQANYGYTF

j_call: TRBJ1-2
d_call: -
v_call: TRBV5-1
clone_size: -
cdr3_nt: TGCGCCAGCAGCGCCGTTGGAGAGACCTATGGCTACACCTTC
cdr3_aa: CASSAVGETYGYTF

j_call: TRBJ2-6
d_call: -
v_call: TRBV4-2
clone_size: -
cdr3_nt: TGTGCCAGCAGCCACTCCGAGGGAACCTCTGGGGCCAACGTCCTGACTTTC
cdr3_aa: CASSHSEGTSGANVLTF

j_call: TRBJ2-3
d_call: -
v_call: TRBV14
clone_size: -
cdr3_nt: TGTGCCAGCAGCCAAGGCCGGGTGTTCAATACGCAGTATTTT
cdr3_aa: CASSQGRVFNTQYF

j_call: TRBJ1-2
d_call: -
v_call: TRBV4-3
clone_size: once
cdr3_nt: TGCGCCAGCAGCCAAGATTTTCTGTCTAACTATGGCTACACCTTC
cdr3_aa: CASSQDFLSNYGYTF

j_call: TRBJ1-2
d_call: TRBD1
v_call: TRBV6-5
clone_size: -
cdr3_nt: TGTGCCAGCGGACGGACAGGGTCCGTCTATGGCTACACCTTC
cdr3_aa: CASGRTGSVYGYTF

j_call: TRBJ1-4
d_call: -
v_call: TRBV18
clone_size: -
cdr3_nt: TGTGCCAGCTCACCCCAGGAAAAACTGTTTTTT
cdr3_aa: CASSPQEKLFF

j_call: TRBJ2-1
d_call: -
v_call: TRBV7-2
clone_size: -
cdr3_nt: TGTGCCAGCAGCCCACCGGGGGGCGGGAGATTTGTGCAGTTCTTC
cdr3_aa: CASSPPGGGRFVQFF

j_call: TRBJ1-5
d_call: -
v_call: TRBV6-2/TRBV6-3
clone_size: -
cdr3_nt: TGTGCCAGCAGTTGGGCCACTAGCAATCAGCCCCAGCATTTT
cdr3_aa: CASSWATSNQPQHF

j_call: TRBJ1-4
d_call: -
v_call: TRBV28
clone_size: -
cdr3_nt: TGTGCCAGCAGTGAAGCGGGGGGCACCCATAATGAAAAACTGTTTTTT
cdr3_aa: CASSEAGGTHNEKLFF

j_call: TRBJ1-5
d_call: -
v_call: TRBV19
clone_size: many
cdr3_nt: TGTGCCAGTAGTATCCGGGATCTTGTGAGCAATCAGCCCCAGCATTTT
cdr3_aa: CASSIRDLVSNQPQHF

j_call: TRBJ1-2
d_call: -
v_call: TRBV6-2/TRBV6-3
clone_size: -
cdr3_nt: TGTGCCAGCAGTCTGCCAGGGTACGGCTATGGCTACACCTTC
cdr3_aa: CASSLPGYGYGYTF